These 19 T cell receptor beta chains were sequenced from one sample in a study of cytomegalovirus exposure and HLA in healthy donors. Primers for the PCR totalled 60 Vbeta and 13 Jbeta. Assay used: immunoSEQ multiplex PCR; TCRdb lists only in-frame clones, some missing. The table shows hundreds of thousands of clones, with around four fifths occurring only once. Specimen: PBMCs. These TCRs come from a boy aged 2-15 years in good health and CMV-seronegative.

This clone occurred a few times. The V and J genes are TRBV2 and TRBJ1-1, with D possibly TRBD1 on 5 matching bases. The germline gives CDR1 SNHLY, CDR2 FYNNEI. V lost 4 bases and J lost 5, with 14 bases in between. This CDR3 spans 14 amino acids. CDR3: CASSGTRVGTEAFF. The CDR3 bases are TGTGCCAGCAGTGGGACCAGGGTGGGGACTGAAGCTTTCTTT.

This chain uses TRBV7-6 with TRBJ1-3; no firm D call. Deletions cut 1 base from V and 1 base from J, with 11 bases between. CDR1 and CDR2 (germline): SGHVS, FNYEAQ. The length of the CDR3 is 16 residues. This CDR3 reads CASSLGGKSSGNTIYF. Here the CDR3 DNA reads TGTGCCAGCAGCTTAGGAGGGAAAAGTTCTGGAAACACCATATATTTT. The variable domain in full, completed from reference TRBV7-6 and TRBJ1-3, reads GAGVSQSPRYKVTKRGQDVALRCDPISGHVSLYWYRQALGQGPEFLTYFNYEAQQDKSGLPNDRFSAERPEGSISTLTIQRTEQRDSAMYRCASSLGGKSSGNTIYFGEGSWLTVV.

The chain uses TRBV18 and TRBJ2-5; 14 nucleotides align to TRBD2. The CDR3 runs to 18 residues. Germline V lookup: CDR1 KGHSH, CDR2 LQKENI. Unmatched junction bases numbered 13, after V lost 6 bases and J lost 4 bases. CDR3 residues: CASSPRGLAGVRRETQYF. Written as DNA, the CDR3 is TGTGCCAGCTCCCCCAGGGGACTAGCGGGGGTCAGGAGAGAGACCCAGTACTTC.

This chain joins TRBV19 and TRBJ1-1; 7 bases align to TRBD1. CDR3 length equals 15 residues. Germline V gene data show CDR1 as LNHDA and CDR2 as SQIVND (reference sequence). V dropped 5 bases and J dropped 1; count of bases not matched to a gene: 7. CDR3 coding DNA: TGTGCCAGTAGTCCGAGGACAGGCAAGAACACTGAAGCTTTCTTT. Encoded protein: CASSPRTGKNTEAFF.

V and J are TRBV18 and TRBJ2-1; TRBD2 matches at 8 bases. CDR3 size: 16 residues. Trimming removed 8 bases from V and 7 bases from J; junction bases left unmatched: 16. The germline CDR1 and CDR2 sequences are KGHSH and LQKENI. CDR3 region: CASESLGGRNMNEQFF. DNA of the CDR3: TGTGCCAGCGAGAGTTTAGGCGGGAGGAATATGAATGAGCAGTTCTTC.

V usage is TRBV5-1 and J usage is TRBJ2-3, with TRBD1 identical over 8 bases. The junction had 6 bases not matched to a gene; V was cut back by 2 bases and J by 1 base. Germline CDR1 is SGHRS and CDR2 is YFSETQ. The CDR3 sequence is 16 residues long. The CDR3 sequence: CASSLGQGLGTDTQYF. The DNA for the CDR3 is TGCGCCAGCAGCTTAGGACAGGGACTGGGCACAGATACGCAGTATTTT.

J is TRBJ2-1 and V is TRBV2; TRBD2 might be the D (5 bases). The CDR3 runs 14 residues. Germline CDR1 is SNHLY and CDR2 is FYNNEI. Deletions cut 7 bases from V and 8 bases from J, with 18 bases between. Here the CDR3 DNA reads TGTGCCAGCATACCGGGGATACTAGGCGATGAGCAGTTCTTC. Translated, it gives CASIPGILGDEQFF. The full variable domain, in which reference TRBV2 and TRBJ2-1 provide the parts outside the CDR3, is EPEVTQTPSHQVTQMGQEVILRCVPISNHLYFYWYRQILGQKVEFLVSFYNNEISEKSEIFDDQFSVERPDGSNFTLKIRSTKLEDSAMYFCASIPGILGDEQFFGPGTRLTVL.

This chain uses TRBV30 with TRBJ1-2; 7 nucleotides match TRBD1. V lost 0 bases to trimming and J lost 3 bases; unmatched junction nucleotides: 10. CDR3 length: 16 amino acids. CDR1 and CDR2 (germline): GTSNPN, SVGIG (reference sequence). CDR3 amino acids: CAWSVPRRGQDYGYTF. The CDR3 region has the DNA TGTGCCTGGAGTGTACCGAGGAGGGGGCAGGACTATGGCTACACCTTC.

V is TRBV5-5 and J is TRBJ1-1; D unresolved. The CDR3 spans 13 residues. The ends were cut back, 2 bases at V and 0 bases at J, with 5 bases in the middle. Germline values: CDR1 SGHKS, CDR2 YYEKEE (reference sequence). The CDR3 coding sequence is TGTGCCAGCAGCTTTGTTATGAACACTGAAGCTTTCTTT. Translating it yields CASSFVMNTEAFF.

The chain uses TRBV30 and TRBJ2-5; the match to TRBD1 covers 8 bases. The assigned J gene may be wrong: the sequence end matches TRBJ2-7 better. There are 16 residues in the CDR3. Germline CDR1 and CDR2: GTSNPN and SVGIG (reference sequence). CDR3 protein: CAWTRGTGSFSYEQYF. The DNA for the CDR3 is TGTGCCTGGACCCGAGGGACAGGAAGCTTCTCCTACGAGCAGTACTTC.

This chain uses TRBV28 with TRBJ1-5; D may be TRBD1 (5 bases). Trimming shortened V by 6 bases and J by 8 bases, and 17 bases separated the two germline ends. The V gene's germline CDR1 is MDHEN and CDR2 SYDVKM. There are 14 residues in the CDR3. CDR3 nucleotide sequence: TGTGCCAGCAGCTACCGACAGAAAAGGGAGCCCCAGCATTTT. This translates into CASSYRQKREPQHF.

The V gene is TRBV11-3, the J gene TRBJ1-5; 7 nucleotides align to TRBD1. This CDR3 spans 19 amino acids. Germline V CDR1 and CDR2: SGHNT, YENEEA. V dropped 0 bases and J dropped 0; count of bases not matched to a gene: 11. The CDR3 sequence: CASSLENRGIDYSNQPQHF. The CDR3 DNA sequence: TGTGCCAGCAGCTTAGAAAACAGGGGCATAGACTATAGCAATCAGCCCCAGCATTTT.

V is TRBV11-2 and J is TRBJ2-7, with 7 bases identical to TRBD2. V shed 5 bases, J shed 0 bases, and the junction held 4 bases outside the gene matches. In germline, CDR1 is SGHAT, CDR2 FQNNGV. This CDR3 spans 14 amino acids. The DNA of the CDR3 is TGTGCCAGCAGCGTACTAGCGCCCTCCTACGAGCAGTACTTC. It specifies CASSVLAPSYEQYF.

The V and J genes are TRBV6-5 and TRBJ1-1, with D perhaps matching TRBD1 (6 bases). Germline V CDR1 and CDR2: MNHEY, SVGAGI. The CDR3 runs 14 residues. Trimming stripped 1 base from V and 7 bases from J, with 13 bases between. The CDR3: CASSYYQGGGEAFF. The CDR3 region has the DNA TGTGCCAGCAGTTACTACCAGGGAGGGGGTGAAGCTTTCTTT.

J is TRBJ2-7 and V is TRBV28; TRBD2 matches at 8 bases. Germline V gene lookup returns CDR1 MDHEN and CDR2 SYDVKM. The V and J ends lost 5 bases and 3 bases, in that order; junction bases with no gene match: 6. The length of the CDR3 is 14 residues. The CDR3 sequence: CASSNSGSLYEQYF. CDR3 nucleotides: TGTGCCAGCAGTAACAGCGGGAGCCTCTACGAGCAGTACTTC.

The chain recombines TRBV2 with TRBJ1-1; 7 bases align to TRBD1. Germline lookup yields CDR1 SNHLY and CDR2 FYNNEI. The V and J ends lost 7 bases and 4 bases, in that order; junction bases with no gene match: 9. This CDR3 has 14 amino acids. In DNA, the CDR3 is TGTGCCAGCACCGACAAAGACAGGGTCACTGAAGCTTTCTTT. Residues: CASTDKDRVTEAFF. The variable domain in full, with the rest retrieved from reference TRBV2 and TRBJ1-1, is EPEVTQTPSHQVTQMGQEVILRCVPISNHLYFYWYRQILGQKVEFLVSFYNNEISEKSEIFDDQFSVERPDGSNFTLKIRSTKLEDSAMYFCASTDKDRVTEAFFGQGTRLTVV.

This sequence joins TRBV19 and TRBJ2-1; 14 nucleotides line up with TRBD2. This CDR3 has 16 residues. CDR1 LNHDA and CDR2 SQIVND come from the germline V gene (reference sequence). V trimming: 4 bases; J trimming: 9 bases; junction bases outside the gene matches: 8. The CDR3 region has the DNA TGTGCCAGTAGTACTCGACTAGCGGGGGGGCCGGGTGAGCAGTTCTTC. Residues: CASSTRLAGGPGEQFF.

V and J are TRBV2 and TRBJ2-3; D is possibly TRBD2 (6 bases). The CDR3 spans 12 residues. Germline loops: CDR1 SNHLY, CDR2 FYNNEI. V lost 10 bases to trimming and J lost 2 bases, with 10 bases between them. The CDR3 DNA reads TGTGCCACGGGACTTTCCACAGATACGCAGTATTTT. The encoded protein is CATGLSTDTQYF.

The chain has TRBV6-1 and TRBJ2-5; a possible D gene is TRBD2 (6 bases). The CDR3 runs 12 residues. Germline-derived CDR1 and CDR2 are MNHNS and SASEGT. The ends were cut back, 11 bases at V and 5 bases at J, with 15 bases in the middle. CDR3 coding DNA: TGTGCCGCAGTACGAGGGAGGGAGACCCAGTACTTC. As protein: CAAVRGRETQYF.